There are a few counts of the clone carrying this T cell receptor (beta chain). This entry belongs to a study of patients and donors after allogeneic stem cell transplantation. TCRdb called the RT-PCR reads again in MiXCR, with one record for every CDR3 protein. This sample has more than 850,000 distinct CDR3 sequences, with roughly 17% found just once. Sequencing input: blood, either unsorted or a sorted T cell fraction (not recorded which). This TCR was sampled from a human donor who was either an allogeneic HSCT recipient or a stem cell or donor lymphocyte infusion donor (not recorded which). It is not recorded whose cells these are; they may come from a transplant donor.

The CDR3 protein is CASSPWWRSYEQYF. The CDR3 DNA sequence: TGTGCCAGCAGCCCGTGGTGGCGATCCTACGAGCAGTACTTC. The chain employs TRBV9 and TRBJ2-7, with D unclear. V dropped 4 bases and J dropped 1 base, with 12 bases sitting between them. Germline lookup yields CDR1 SGDLS and CDR2 YYNGEE. The CDR3 totals 14 residues.